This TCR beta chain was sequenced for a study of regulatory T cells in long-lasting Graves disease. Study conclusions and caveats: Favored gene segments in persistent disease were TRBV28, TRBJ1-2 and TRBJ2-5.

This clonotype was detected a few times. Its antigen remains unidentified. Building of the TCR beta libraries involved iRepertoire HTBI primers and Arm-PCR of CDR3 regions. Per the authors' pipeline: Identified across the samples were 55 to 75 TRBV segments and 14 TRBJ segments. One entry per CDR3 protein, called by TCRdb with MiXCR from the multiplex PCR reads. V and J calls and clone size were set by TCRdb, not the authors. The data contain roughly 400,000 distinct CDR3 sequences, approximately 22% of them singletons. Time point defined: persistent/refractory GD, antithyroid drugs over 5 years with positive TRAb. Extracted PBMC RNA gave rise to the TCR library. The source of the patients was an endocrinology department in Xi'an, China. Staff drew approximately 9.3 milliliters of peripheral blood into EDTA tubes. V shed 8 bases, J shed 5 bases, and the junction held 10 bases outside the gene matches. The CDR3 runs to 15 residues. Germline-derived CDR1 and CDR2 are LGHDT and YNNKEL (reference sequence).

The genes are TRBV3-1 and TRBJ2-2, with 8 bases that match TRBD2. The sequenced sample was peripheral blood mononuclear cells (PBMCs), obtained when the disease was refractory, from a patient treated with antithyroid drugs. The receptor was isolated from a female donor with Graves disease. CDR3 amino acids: CASSGAASGTGELFF. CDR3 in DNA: TGTGCCAGCTCGGGTGCCGCTAGCGGGACCGGGGAGCTGTTTTTT.